These 17 T cell receptor beta chains came from one sample sequenced in a study of regulatory T cells in long-lasting Graves disease. The time point was: persistent/refractory GD, antithyroid drugs over 5 years with positive TRAb. RNA from PBMCs was the source of the TCR library. Arm-PCR with iRepertoire HTBI primers amplified the CDR3 regions for these TCR beta libraries. MiXCR was run by TCRdb on the multiplex PCR reads, yielding one entry per CDR3 protein. The sample has 300,000 to 350,000 distinct CDR3 sequences; about 18% are singletons. Specimen: peripheral blood mononuclear cells (PBMCs), collected when the disease was refractory, from a patient treated with antithyroid drugs. All receptors derive from a female donor with Graves disease.

The CDR3 DNA reads TGTGCCAGCAGCCAAGATTTAGGCAGTATGAACACTGAAGCTTTCTTT. This translates into CASSQDLGSMNTEAFF. This rearrangement joins TRBV14 to TRBJ1-1; no clear D. Trimming pared 0 bases from V and 0 bases from J, leaving 11 bases between. CDR3 length: 16 amino acids. The germline V gene has CDR1 SGHDN and CDR2 FVKESK.

This clonotype was picked up many times. The CDR3 bases are TGTGCCAGCAGTTCATCCGTCGGGGGCGGCTATGGCTACACCTTC. Encoded protein: CASSSSVGGGYGYTF. This sequence joins TRBV28 and TRBJ1-2; D might be TRBD1 (6 bases). Between the trimmed V and J ends, which lost 4 bases and 4 bases, there was a span of 16 bases. The germline CDR1 and CDR2 sequences are MDHEN and SYDVKM. The CDR3 is 15 residues long.

The rearrangement joins TRBV28 to TRBJ2-1; perhaps TRBD2 as D (6 bases). The CDR3 consists of 15 residues. V lost 5 bases and J 6 bases, leaving 17 bases between the germline ends. Germline lookup yields CDR1 MDHEN and CDR2 SYDVKM. In DNA form, the CDR3 reads TGTGCCAGCAGTATACCAGCGGGTCTGGCCAATGAGCAGTTCTTC. Its translation is CASSIPAGLANEQFF.

Many counts were recorded for this clonotype. The chain joins TRBV28 to TRBJ2-2, with a weak D call TRBD1 (6 bases). The CDR3 spans 14 residues. CDR1 is MDHEN and CDR2 is SYDVKM in the germline V gene. With 6 bases removed from V and 1 base from J, the gap between germline ends came to 9 bases. DNA of the CDR3: TGTGCCAGCAGCTTAGGGGGGAACACCGGGGAGCTGTTTTTT. Translation gives CASSLGGNTGELFF.

The gene calls are TRBV25-1 and TRBJ2-2; D is unclear. This CDR3 is built from 17 residues. Germline V gene lookup returns CDR1 MGHDK and CDR2 SYGVNS. Deletions cut 2 bases from V and 6 bases from J, with 19 bases between. DNA of the CDR3: TGTGCCAGCAGTGAAGCCCCGGGCAGGAGACTCGCCGGGGAGCTGTTTTTT. Translating it yields CASSEAPGRRLAGELFF.

Many counts were recorded for this clonotype. CDR3 residues: CASSPKGWDTYQPQHF. CDR3 in DNA: TGTGCCAGCAGCCCGAAGGGGTGGGACACCTATCAGCCCCAGCATTTT. The chain joins TRBV2 to TRBJ1-5, with a weak D call TRBD1 (6 bases). Germline-derived CDR1 and CDR2 are SNHLY and FYNNEI. V lost 6 bases and J 5 bases, leaving 20 bases between the germline ends. The CDR3 runs 16 residues.

This chain connects TRBV24-1 to TRBJ2-2; 13 nucleotides agree with TRBD2. Trimming removed 4 bases from V and 0 bases from J; junction bases left unmatched: 4. CDR3 length: 18 residues. In germline, CDR1 is KGHDR, CDR2 SFDVKD. The CDR3 sequence: CATSERLAGGSNTGELFF. The CDR3 DNA reads TGTGCCACCAGTGAGAGACTAGCGGGGGGCTCGAACACCGGGGAGCTGTTTTTT.

The chain has TRBV25-1 and TRBJ1-6; the D is unclear. Looked up from germline, CDR1 is MGHDK and CDR2 is SYGVNS. The V end lost 5 bases, the J end lost 5 bases, and 10 bases lay between the germline ends. CDR3 length: 14 residues. The CDR3 coding sequence is TGTGCCAGCAGTCAACGGGCCAATAATTCACCCCTCCACTTT. Translating gives CASSQRANNSPLHF.

This clonotype was seen only once. The chain carries TRBV27 and TRBJ1-5, with D tentatively TRBD1 (5 bases). V lost 2 bases and J lost 7, with 21 bases in between. The CDR3 consists of 17 residues. Germline V gene sequence: CDR1 MNHEY, CDR2 SMNVEV (reference sequence). The CDR3 sequence: CASSLLPVGGSNQPQHF. DNA for the CDR3: TGTGCCAGCAGTTTACTACCTGTGGGGGGGAGTAACCAGCCCCAGCATTTT.

The gene calls are TRBV19 and TRBJ1-6; 7 nucleotides agree with TRBD1. Germline V gene sequence: CDR1 LNHDA, CDR2 SQIVND (reference sequence). The CDR3 runs to 17 residues. Unmatched junction bases numbered 15, after V lost 4 bases and J lost 9 bases. The CDR3 is CASSRRQATGLSSPLHF. In DNA form, the CDR3 reads TGTGCCAGTAGTAGACGACAGGCGACAGGGTTGAGTTCACCCCTCCACTTT.

This clonotype was counted between two and nine times. The V gene is TRBV10-3, the J gene TRBJ2-7, with no clear D. With 2 bases removed from V and 3 bases from J, the gap between germline ends came to 5 bases. The CDR3 totals 12 residues. Germline V gives CDR1 ENHRY, CDR2 SYGVKD. CDR3 coding DNA: TGTGCCATCAGTGAGAGAGGCTACGAGCAGTACTTC. Translated, it gives CAISERGYEQYF.

The CDR3 nucleotides read TGTGCCAGCAGTATTGACAGGGTACGCTCACCCCTCCACTTT. It translates to CASSIDRVRSPLHF. The V and J genes are TRBV27 and TRBJ1-6; 7 bases map to TRBD1. Losses at the gene ends were 5 bases for V and 10 bases for J; bases not matched to a gene: 8. This CDR3 is 14 amino acids long. Per the germline V gene, CDR1 is MNHEY and CDR2 is SMNVEV (reference sequence).

This clonotype has a count of ten or more. The CDR3 sequence: CASSDGTAYGYTF. The CDR3 nucleotides read TGTGCCAGCAGTGACGGGACAGCCTATGGCTACACCTTC. The chain uses TRBV2 and TRBJ1-2, with TRBD1 matching 7 bases. CDR1 and CDR2 (germline): SNHLY, FYNNEI. The CDR3 totals 13 residues. V was pared by 3 bases and J by 4 bases, with 2 bases of the junction left unmatched.

This clonotype was recorded at least ten times. The CDR3 DNA reads as TGTGCCAGCAGCGGGTCACGGGTACAAACCTTC. Amino acids: CASSGSRVQTF. The J gene is TRBJ1-2, the V gene TRBV11-2; D is uncertain. Germline V CDR1 and CDR2: SGHAT, FQNNGV. Trimming left V 5 bases short and J 14 bases short, with 15 bases between. This CDR3 contains 11 residues.

This clonotype appeared a few times. The J gene is TRBJ2-7, the V gene TRBV11-2, with 9 bases matching TRBD2. With 1 base clipped from V and 3 bases from J, the junction kept 16 bases outside the gene matches. This CDR3 is 19 amino acids long. Per the germline V gene, CDR1 is SGHAT and CDR2 is FQNNGV. CDR3 protein: CASSLVGKIYSGRGYEQYF. The CDR3 DNA is TGTGCCAGCAGCTTAGTGGGGAAAATATATAGCGGGAGAGGCTACGAGCAGTACTTC.

The rearrangement links TRBV15 to TRBJ1-1; D might be TRBD1 (5 bases). The CDR3 has 15 amino acids. Looked up from germline, CDR1 is LNHNV and CDR2 is YYDKDF (reference sequence). Trimming left V 0 bases short and J 5 bases short, with 13 bases between. The CDR3 loop reads CATSRDRVGWTEAFF. CDR3 nucleotides: TGTGCCACCAGCAGAGACAGGGTAGGTTGGACTGAAGCTTTCTTT.

This clonotype was recorded many times. V is TRBV6-1 and J is TRBJ1-5; TRBD1 is a possible D gene (5 bases). Germline V gives CDR1 MNHNS, CDR2 SASEGT. V was pared by 6 bases and J by 6 bases, with 12 bases between. The CDR3 consists of 13 residues. The CDR3 sequence: CASRRGEGQPQHF. The CDR3 bases are TGTGCCAGCAGACGAGGGGAGGGTCAGCCCCAGCATTTT.